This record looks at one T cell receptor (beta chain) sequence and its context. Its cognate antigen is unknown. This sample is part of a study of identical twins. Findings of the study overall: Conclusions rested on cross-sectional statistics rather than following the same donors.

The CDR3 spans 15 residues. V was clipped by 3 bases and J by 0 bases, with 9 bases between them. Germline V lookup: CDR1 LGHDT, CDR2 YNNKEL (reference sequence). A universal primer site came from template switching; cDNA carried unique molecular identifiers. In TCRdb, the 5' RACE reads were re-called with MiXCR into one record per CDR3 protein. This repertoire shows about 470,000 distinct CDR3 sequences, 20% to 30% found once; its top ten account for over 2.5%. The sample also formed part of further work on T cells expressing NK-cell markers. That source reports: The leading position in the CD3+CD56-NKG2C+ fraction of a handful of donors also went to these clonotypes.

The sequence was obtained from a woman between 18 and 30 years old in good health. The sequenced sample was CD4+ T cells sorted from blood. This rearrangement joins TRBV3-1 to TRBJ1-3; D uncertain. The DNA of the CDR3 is TGTGCCAGCAGCCACTGGCGGATCTCTGGAAACACCATATATTTT. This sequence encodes CASSHWRISGNTIYF.